This is a list of T cell receptor beta chains from one sample in a study of T cells in Graves' hyperthyroidism and ophthalmopathy. One entry per CDR3 protein, called by TCRdb with MiXCR from the multiplex PCR reads. The profile shows under 350,000 distinct CDR3 sequences, about 17% of them singletons. Input material: blood. The receptors shown here come from a woman aged 55-69 years with Graves' ophthalmopathy. Each CDR3 is given with its conserved first and last residue. A D gene is named only where the DNA matches it firmly. Where a row states a size, it is once, few, many or the class of an expanded clone; other rows omit it.

clone_size,cdr3_length,d_call,j_call,v_call,cdr3_nt,cdr3_aa
few,13,-,TRBJ1-2,TRBV25-1,TGTGCCAGCAGCGGTAGGGTGGACTATGGCTACACCTTC,CASSGRVDYGYTF
many,16,TRBD1,TRBJ2-7,TRBV11-1,TGTGCCAGCAGCTTTAAACCGGGACAGGGGTCCGTCGAGCAGTACTTC,CASSFKPGQGSVEQYF
many,12,-,TRBJ2-2,TRBV12-3/TRBV12-4,TGTGCCAGCAGCCCGTTTTCCGGGGAGCTGTTTTTT,CASSPFSGELFF
-,14,-,TRBJ2-5,TRBV11-1,TGTGCCAGCAGCTCCCGCCCGGGGAAGGAGACCCAGTACTTC,CASSSRPGKETQYF
many,13,-,TRBJ1-2,TRBV2,TGTGCCAGCACGGGAACAGGGAGCTATGGCTACACCTTC,CASTGTGSYGYTF
many,14,TRBD1,TRBJ2-3,TRBV27,TGTGCCAGCAGTAGACTGGGACAGACAGATACGCAGTATTTT,CASSRLGQTDTQYF
many,19,-,TRBJ2-5,TRBV20-1,TGCAGTGCTAGACCGACAGGGGTCCTTCCGGGAGGGCCGAGAGAGACCCAGTACTTC,CSARPTGVLPGGPRETQYF
few,14,TRBD1,TRBJ2-7,TRBV29-1,TGCAGCGTTGTTGGGGGACAGGGCGCCGACGAGCAGTACTTC,CSVVGGQGADEQYF
-,14,TRBD1,TRBJ2-5,TRBV28,TGTGCCACCGCGGAAGGGACAGGGCGAGAGACCCAGTACTTC,CATAEGTGRETQYF
-,16,TRBD2,TRBJ2-5,TRBV5-1,TGCGCCAGCAGCAACGGGACTAGCGGGGGTGGAGAGACCCAGTACTTC,CASSNGTSGGGETQYF
-,13,-,TRBJ2-3,TRBV27,TGTGCCAGCAATCCGGGGAACACAGATACGCAGTATTTT,CASNPGNTDTQYF
few,14,TRBD1,TRBJ2-7,TRBV24-1,TGTGCCACCAGTGCCGGGGACAGGGGTTACGAGCAGTACTTC,CATSAGDRGYEQYF
-,13,-,TRBJ1-1,TRBV4-3,TGCGCCAGCAGCCAAAACAGGGAGGGTGAAGCTTTCTTT,CASSQNREGEAFF
many,16,-,TRBJ2-7,TRBV19,TGTGCCAGTAGTACAGCAGGCGCGTGGCGGAACTACGAGCAGTACTTC,CASSTAGAWRNYEQYF
few,16,-,TRBJ1-4,TRBV15,TGTGCCACCAGCAGAGTCAACAGGGATCCTAATGAAAAACTGTTTTTT,CATSRVNRDPNEKLFF
many,15,TRBD1,TRBJ2-5,TRBV28,TGTGCCAGCAGTTTTAACCGGGACAGGGGAGAGACCCAGTACTTC,CASSFNRDRGETQYF
many,12,TRBD1,TRBJ1-1,TRBV27,TGTGCCAGCCAGGGGGGGCAGACTGAAGCTTTCTTT,CASQGGQTEAFF
many,15,-,TRBJ2-1,TRBV7-9,TGTGCCAGCAGCGTAAGACTAGGGGAGTGGAATGAGCAGTTCTTC,CASSVRLGEWNEQFF
few,15,TRBD1,TRBJ1-4,TRBV20-1,TGCAGTGCTAGGCAAGACAGGGGAAGAGGTGAAAAACTGTTTTTT,CSARQDRGRGEKLFF
-,15,-,TRBJ1-1,TRBV4-3,TGCGCCAGCAGCCAAGATGGGGTGGCGAACACTGAAGCTTTCTTT,CASSQDGVANTEAFF
many,14,TRBD1,TRBJ2-7,TRBV20-1,TGCAGTGCAGCCGGGACAGGGGTGAGCTACGAGCAGTACTTC,CSAAGTGVSYEQYF
-,14,-,TRBJ1-2,TRBV10-3,TGTGCCATCAGTGAGTCTGCAGGTCTTTATGGCTACACCTTC,CAISESAGLYGYTF
-,16,TRBD1,TRBJ1-5,TRBV4-2,TGTGCCAGCAGCCAAGATGGGGGACAGGGGAGTCAGCCCCAGCATTTT,CASSQDGGQGSQPQHF
many,15,-,TRBJ2-7,TRBV6-1,TGTGCCAGCAGTCCCCGGAGCCTGAGTTCCTACGAGCAGTACTTC,CASSPRSLSSYEQYF
few,15,-,TRBJ1-2,TRBV7-9,TGTGCCAGCAGTTGGCCTGGGTCGGGTAACTATGGCTACACCTTC,CASSWPGSGNYGYTF
few,14,-,TRBJ2-3,TRBV28,TGTGCCAGCATACGGGGGACGGGGGCAGATACGCAGTATTTT,CASIRGTGADTQYF
-,10,TRBD1,TRBJ1-2,TRBV20-1,TGCAGAAGACAGGGAGATGGCTACACCTTC,CRRQGDGYTF
many,14,-,TRBJ2-3,TRBV20-1,TGCAGTGCTAGCACCCGGGGCGGCACAGATACGCAGTATTTT,CSASTRGGTDTQYF
few,14,TRBD2,TRBJ2-7,TRBV20-1,TGCAGTGCGGATAAAGCGGGGGGAAGATACGAGCAGTACTTC,CSADKAGGRYEQYF
many,15,TRBD2,TRBJ2-3,TRBV7-2,TGTGCCAGCAGCTTAAGCGGGGGAGGCTCAGATACGCAGTATTTT,CASSLSGGGSDTQYF
many,15,-,TRBJ2-3,TRBV20-1,TGCAGTGCTACTCATCGGGGGGCTAGCACAGATACGCAGTATTTT,CSATHRGASTDTQYF
many,12,-,TRBJ1-2,TRBV9,TGTGCCAGCAGCCTCAATGCCGGTGGCTACACCTTC,CASSLNAGGYTF
few,14,-,TRBJ2-3,TRBV28,TGTGCCAGCTCCTGGGGTACTAGCACAGATACGCAGTATTTT,CASSWGTSTDTQYF
few,17,-,TRBJ1-3,TRBV12-3/TRBV12-4,TGTGCCAGCAGTCCCGCGGCAGCGGAAAGGCCTGGAAACACCATATATTTT,CASSPAAAERPGNTIYF
few,13,-,TRBJ2-3,TRBV4-3,TGCGCCAGCAGCCAAGTACAGGCAGATACGCAGTATTTT,CASSQVQADTQYF
many,15,TRBD2,TRBJ2-7,TRBV7-9,TGTGCCAGCAGCGCCCGGGGGGGATATTCCTACGAGCAGTACTTC,CASSARGGYSYEQYF
-,14,TRBD1,TRBJ2-2,TRBV4-1,TGCGCCAGCAGCCACCCACAGGGGTTCGGGGAGCTGTTTTTT,CASSHPQGFGELFF